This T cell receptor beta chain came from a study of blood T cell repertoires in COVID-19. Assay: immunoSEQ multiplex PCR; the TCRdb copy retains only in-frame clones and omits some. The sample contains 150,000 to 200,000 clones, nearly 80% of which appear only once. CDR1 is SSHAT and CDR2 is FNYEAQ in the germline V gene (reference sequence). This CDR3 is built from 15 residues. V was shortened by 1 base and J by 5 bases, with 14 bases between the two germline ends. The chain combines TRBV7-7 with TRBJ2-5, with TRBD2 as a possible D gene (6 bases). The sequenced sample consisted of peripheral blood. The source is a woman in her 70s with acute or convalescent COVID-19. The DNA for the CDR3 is TGTGCCAGCAGCTTAGTAGGGGCGGCGGGGGAGACCCAGTACTTC. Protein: CASSLVGAAGETQYF.